These T cell receptor beta chains were read from a single sample in a study of blood T cell repertoires in COVID-19. Clones were read by immunoSEQ multiplex PCR, and TCRdb kept only the in-frame ones, dropping some. The sample records more than 250,000 clones, around 88% being singletons. Sample: PBMCs or T cells enriched from blood (not recorded which). These receptor sequences come from a woman aged 40 to 50 with acute COVID-19. The CDR3 runs from the conserved cysteine through the conserved F or W. Each record gives: V gene, D gene, J gene, clone size, CDR3 DNA, CDR3 protein. D genes are given only for firm matches. Not all rows give a size; the values are once, few, many and, for expanded clones, a class.

v_call: TRBV11-2
d_call: TRBD1
j_call: TRBJ1-2
clone_size: once
cdr3_nt: TGTGCCAGCAGCTCGGGCGGTTCTGGACAGGCAGCCGGTGGCTATGGCTACACCTTC
cdr3_aa: CASSSGGSGQAAGGYGYTF

v_call: TRBV28
d_call: NA
j_call: TRBJ2-1
clone_size: NA
cdr3_nt: TGTGCCAGCAGAATAGGGGGCTCCTACAATGAGCAGTTCTTC
cdr3_aa: CASRIGGSYNEQFF

v_call: TRBV7-3
d_call: NA
j_call: TRBJ1-1
clone_size: NA
cdr3_nt: TGTGCCAGCAGCTCCCGGGGAAGCACTGAAGCTTTCTTT
cdr3_aa: CASSSRGSTEAFF

v_call: TRBV5-1
d_call: NA
j_call: TRBJ1-3
clone_size: NA
cdr3_nt: TGCGCCAGCAGCTTGGCAGGGTCTCAGTATGGAAACACCATATATTTT
cdr3_aa: CASSLAGSQYGNTIYF

v_call: TRBV18
d_call: NA
j_call: TRBJ2-5
clone_size: NA
cdr3_nt: TGTGCCAGCTCACCTCAGGGGCCTGGGGAGACCCAGTACTTC
cdr3_aa: CASSPQGPGETQYF

v_call: TRBV11-3
d_call: NA
j_call: TRBJ1-3
clone_size: NA
cdr3_nt: TGTGCCAGCAGCGACCTCGCGGCCGCGGGAAACACCATATATTTT
cdr3_aa: CASSDLAAAGNTIYF

v_call: TRBV5-1
d_call: TRBD1
j_call: TRBJ1-2
clone_size: NA
cdr3_nt: TGCGCCAGCAGCTCCCGAGCAACAGGGGGCGGAAAGTATGGCTACACCTTC
cdr3_aa: CASSSRATGGGKYGYTF

v_call: TRBV27
d_call: NA
j_call: TRBJ2-1
clone_size: NA
cdr3_nt: TGTGCCAGCAGTCCGTCTAGGGGCGAGCAGTTCTTC
cdr3_aa: CASSPSRGEQFF

v_call: TRBV27
d_call: TRBD1
j_call: TRBJ1-1
clone_size: NA
cdr3_nt: TGTGCCAGCAGTCCCCACAGGGGGAACACTGAAGCTTTCTTT
cdr3_aa: CASSPHRGNTEAFF

v_call: TRBV2
d_call: NA
j_call: TRBJ1-5
clone_size: NA
cdr3_nt: TGTGCCAGCAGCGGAGGGAATCAGCCCCAGCATTTT
cdr3_aa: CASSGGNQPQHF

v_call: TRBV5-1
d_call: TRBD2
j_call: TRBJ2-2
clone_size: NA
cdr3_nt: TGCGCCAGCAGCTTGGGACTAGCGGTAAACACCGGGGAGCTGTTTTTT
cdr3_aa: CASSLGLAVNTGELFF

v_call: TRBV19
d_call: NA
j_call: TRBJ1-3
clone_size: NA
cdr3_nt: TGTGCCAGTAGCCACATTTCCTCTGGAAACACCATATATTTT
cdr3_aa: CASSHISSGNTIYF

v_call: TRBV28
d_call: NA
j_call: TRBJ1-4
clone_size: few
cdr3_nt: TGTGCCAGCAGTTCGACAAGGGGTGTTGAAAAACTGTTTTTT
cdr3_aa: CASSSTRGVEKLFF

v_call: TRBV10-3
d_call: TRBD1
j_call: TRBJ1-2
clone_size: NA
cdr3_nt: TGTGCCATCAGACGCGACAGGGACGATGGCTACACCTTC
cdr3_aa: CAIRRDRDDGYTF

v_call: TRBV28
d_call: TRBD1
j_call: TRBJ1-1
clone_size: NA
cdr3_nt: TGTGCCAGCAGTTTTAACCGGGACAGGGGGCACACTGAAGCTTTCTTT
cdr3_aa: CASSFNRDRGHTEAFF

v_call: TRBV19
d_call: TRBD1
j_call: TRBJ1-5
clone_size: NA
cdr3_nt: TGTGCCAGTAGTACCCTCCTCGGACAGGACAATCAGCCCCAGCATTTT
cdr3_aa: CASSTLLGQDNQPQHF

v_call: TRBV18
d_call: NA
j_call: TRBJ1-2
clone_size: NA
cdr3_nt: TGTGCCAGCTCACTTCAGGACAGAGATGGCTACACCTTC
cdr3_aa: CASSLQDRDGYTF

v_call: TRBV5-1
d_call: NA
j_call: TRBJ1-2
clone_size: NA
cdr3_nt: TGCGCCAGCAGCTTCGGGAGAGGCTACACCTTC
cdr3_aa: CASSFGRGYTF

v_call: TRBV30
d_call: NA
j_call: TRBJ1-1
clone_size: NA
cdr3_nt: TGTGCCTGGACTCCAGAGAACACTGAAGCTTTCTTT
cdr3_aa: CAWTPENTEAFF

v_call: TRBV7-6
d_call: NA
j_call: TRBJ2-7
clone_size: NA
cdr3_nt: TGTGCCAGCAGCTTAGGGAAAGGGGCGGGGTACGAGCAGTACTTC
cdr3_aa: CASSLGKGAGYEQYF

v_call: TRBV10-3
d_call: NA
j_call: TRBJ1-1
clone_size: NA
cdr3_nt: TGTGCCAGCAGAGACTTCAACACTGAAGCTTTCTTT
cdr3_aa: CASRDFNTEAFF

v_call: TRBV19
d_call: TRBD1
j_call: TRBJ2-5
clone_size: NA
cdr3_nt: TGTGCCAGTACTAAGGACAGGGATGGGCAAGAGACCCAGTACTTC
cdr3_aa: CASTKDRDGQETQYF

v_call: TRBV9
d_call: TRBD2
j_call: TRBJ2-2
clone_size: NA
cdr3_nt: TGTGCCAGCAGCGCTAGCGGGGCGAACACCGGGGAGCTGTTTTTT
cdr3_aa: CASSASGANTGELFF

v_call: TRBV6-1
d_call: NA
j_call: TRBJ1-1
clone_size: once
cdr3_nt: TGTGCCAGCAGTGAAGCGGTCACAGGGTCGGTAAGGAACACTGAAGCTTTCTTT
cdr3_aa: CASSEAVTGSVRNTEAFF

v_call: TRBV28
d_call: TRBD1
j_call: TRBJ1-5
clone_size: NA
cdr3_nt: TGTGCCAGCAGTTTTCGACAGGGGGCGATTCAGCCCCAGCATTTT
cdr3_aa: CASSFRQGAIQPQHF

v_call: TRBV19
d_call: TRBD1
j_call: TRBJ1-5
clone_size: NA
cdr3_nt: TGTGCCAGTAGTCCGTGGGACAGCCTATCTAATCAGCCCCAGCATTTT
cdr3_aa: CASSPWDSLSNQPQHF

v_call: TRBV10-2
d_call: NA
j_call: TRBJ1-1
clone_size: NA
cdr3_nt: TGCGCCAGCAGTCGGGACATGGGCGTGACCTTTGAAGCTTTCTTT
cdr3_aa: CASSRDMGVTFEAFF

v_call: TRBV10-1
d_call: NA
j_call: TRBJ2-2
clone_size: few
cdr3_nt: TGCGCCAGCAGTTCCTCCGCAGACTTCAGCGGGGAGCTGTTTTTT
cdr3_aa: CASSSSADFSGELFF

v_call: TRBV19
d_call: TRBD1
j_call: TRBJ1-1
clone_size: NA
cdr3_nt: TGTGCCAGTAGTTCCGAGACAGGGATCTTGAACACTGAAGCTTTCTTT
cdr3_aa: CASSSETGILNTEAFF